These T cell receptor beta chains were read from a single sample in a study of T-cell memory formation after mild COVID-19. Via MiXCR, TCRdb re-called the 5' RACE reads, giving one row per CDR3 protein. The data contain over 300,000 distinct CDR3 sequences, about 20% of them singletons. Sequences were obtained from PBMCs or a T cell subset sorted from them (not recorded which). Every receptor here comes from a man younger than 30 who had mild COVID-19 (a few samples of this study predate the infection). Cell type and time point are not known. Each CDR3 is given with its conserved first and last residue. The D gene is left open where the match is weak. Clone size is not always given. Where it is, it says once, few, many or a class for expanded clones.

v_call	clone_size	j_call	d_call	cdr3_nt	cdr3_aa
TRBV4-1	many	TRBJ2-2	TRBD2	TGCGCCAGCAGCCGAAGGGAGCGGGGGACTATCGGGGAGCTGTTTTTT	CASSRRERGTIGELFF
TRBV4-1	few	TRBJ1-1	-	TGCGCCAGCAGCCAAGAAGGATGGGCAGGGGAAGCTTTCTTT	CASSQEGWAGEAFF
TRBV11-2	many	TRBJ2-1	TRBD2	TGTGCCAGCAGCCACGGACTAGCGGGGGTCTCCTACAATGAGCAGTTCTTC	CASSHGLAGVSYNEQFF
TRBV5-1	few	TRBJ2-1	-	TGCGCCAGCAGCTTGGCAGGCGTGGGAGAGCAGTTCTTC	CASSLAGVGEQFF
TRBV12-3/TRBV12-4	-	TRBJ1-1	TRBD1	TGTGCCAGCAGTATTAGGGGACAGGGAGGAGGGCAAGCTTTCTTT	CASSIRGQGGGQAFF
TRBV5-1	-	TRBJ1-6	-	TGCGCCAGCAGCTGGTGGTGGGATTCACCCCTCCACTTT	CASSWWWDSPLHF
TRBV11-2	-	TRBJ2-3	-	TGTGCCAGCAGCCAACCGCTGGGGGCGCAGTATTTT	CASSQPLGAQYF
TRBV7-9	-	TRBJ2-6	TRBD1	TGTGCCAGCAGCGCCCAAGGGGGCGTCGGGGCCAACGTCCTGACTTTC	CASSAQGGVGANVLTF
TRBV15	-	TRBJ2-2	TRBD2	TGTGCCACCAGCAGAGGAGGGGCTAGCGGGAACACCGGGGAGCTGTTTTTT	CATSRGGASGNTGELFF
TRBV25-1	-	TRBJ1-4	TRBD1	TGTGCCAGCAGTACCCGGGACAGGCTACTTAATGAAAAACTGTTTTTT	CASSTRDRLLNEKLFF
TRBV5-1	once	TRBJ1-5	-	TGCGCCAGCAGCTTGTACGGTGACAATCAGCCCAAGCATTTT	CASSLYGDNQPKHF
TRBV7-9	-	TRBJ1-5	TRBD1	TGTGCCAGCAGCTTTACAGGGGGTCCGCAGCCCCAGCATTTT	CASSFTGGPQPQHF
TRBV29-1	-	TRBJ2-1	-	TGCAGCGTTTGGGTCAGGGACAATGAGCAGTTCTTC	CSVWVRDNEQFF
TRBV5-1	few	TRBJ2-7	-	TGCGCCAGCAGCTACGGTTCGGGACATTCCTACGAGCAGTACTTC	CASSYGSGHSYEQYF
TRBV18	-	TRBJ2-7	-	TGTGCCAGCTCACCGAGCCGGGACACCGTTCGTGAGCAGTACTTC	CASSPSRDTVREQYF
TRBV7-3	few	TRBJ2-3	-	TGTGCCAGCAGCCCCCGCAGGGGCACAGATACGCAGTATTTT	CASSPRRGTDTQYF
TRBV3-1	few	TRBJ2-1	TRBD2	TGTGCCAGCAACAAGGGGACTAGCGCTACCAATGAGCAGTTCTTC	CASNKGTSATNEQFF
TRBV10-2	-	TRBJ2-3	TRBD2	TGCGCCAGCAGTGGCCTAGCGGGGGCCCTCACAGATACGCAGTATTTT	CASSGLAGALTDTQYF
TRBV28	many	TRBJ1-1	-	TGTGCCAGCAGTTTAGGAGGCCTGACGAACACTGAAGCTTTCTTT	CASSLGGLTNTEAFF
TRBV5-1	few	TRBJ1-1	-	TGCGCCAGCAGGGAGGCGGCGAACACTGAAGCTTTCTTT	CASREAANTEAFF
TRBV12-3/TRBV12-4	few	TRBJ2-2	-	TGTGCCAGCATACTTCGCGGCGGTAACAGGGGAGGGATCACCGGGGAGCTGTTTTTT	CASILRGGNRGGITGELFF
TRBV7-2	-	TRBJ2-3	TRBD2	TGTGCCAGCAGTAATCTAGCGGGGGGGCCCTCAGATACGCAGTATTTT	CASSNLAGGPSDTQYF
TRBV4-3	few	TRBJ2-3	-	TGCGCCAGCAGCCAAGATCAGCCGGCGACTAGCACAGATACGCAGTATTTT	CASSQDQPATSTDTQYF
TRBV5-5	few	TRBJ2-5	-	TGTGCCAGCAGCTTGCGCTCGTACCAAGAGACCCAGTACTTC	CASSLRSYQETQYF
TRBV7-9	few	TRBJ2-1	TRBD1	TGTGCCAGCAGTTTACAGGGGGCGGATAAGGATGAGCAGTTCTTC	CASSLQGADKDEQFF
TRBV7-8	-	TRBJ2-2	-	TGTGCCAGCAGGCTTCGGTATACGGACACCGGGGAGCTGTTTTTT	CASRLRYTDTGELFF
TRBV20-1	many	TRBJ2-5	-	TGCAGCCGGGCACCCGATCAAGAGACCCAGTACTTC	CSRAPDQETQYF
TRBV10-3	-	TRBJ2-4	TRBD1	TGTGCCATCAGCCCCGGACAGGGAACGTACATTCAGTACTTC	CAISPGQGTYIQYF
TRBV6-2/TRBV6-3	-	TRBJ2-5	-	TGTGCCAGCAGTCCGGGCGGGGGCCCAGAGACCCAGTACTTC	CASSPGGGPETQYF
TRBV9	once	TRBJ2-6	-	TGTGCCAGCAGCGTAGTCTCTGGGGCCAACGTCCTGACTTTC	CASSVVSGANVLTF
TRBV23-1	-	TRBJ2-1	TRBD1	TGCGCCAGCAGTCAATCCGGGACAGGGGTTGTCAATGAGCAGTTCTTC	CASSQSGTGVVNEQFF
TRBV28	-	TRBJ2-2	TRBD1	TGTGCCAGCACTCTAAGGGGGACAGGGAACACCGGGGAGCTGTTTTTT	CASTLRGTGNTGELFF
TRBV6-1	-	TRBJ1-6	-	TGTGCCAGCACCGCGTACAGGGCAGTGGATTCACCCCTCCACTTT	CASTAYRAVDSPLHF
TRBV7-2	-	TRBJ2-5	-	TGTGCCAGCAGCGGGGGGTCTAGAAGACAAGAGACCCAGTACTTC	CASSGGSRRQETQYF
TRBV12-3/TRBV12-4	-	TRBJ1-2	-	TGTGCCAGCAGTCTGCCGGCCTCAAGAGGTGGCTACACCTTC	CASSLPASRGGYTF
TRBV7-9	few	TRBJ2-3	-	TGTGCCAGCAGCTTAATCACTTTAGCGCCAGATACGCAGTATTTT	CASSLITLAPDTQYF
TRBV4-3	-	TRBJ1-4	-	TGCGCCAGCAGCCACACGGGCGGGGAAAGGGGTGAAAAACTGTTTTTT	CASSHTGGERGEKLFF
TRBV7-3	many	TRBJ1-4	TRBD1	TGTGCCAGCAGCTTGAGGCAGGGGGCTACAACTAATGAAAAACTGTTTTTT	CASSLRQGATTNEKLFF
TRBV20-1	many	TRBJ2-7	-	TGCAGTGCCCTCTCCGGGACAAACTCCTACGAGCAGTACTTC	CSALSGTNSYEQYF
TRBV7-9	few	TRBJ2-1	TRBD1	TGTGCCAGCAGCCCCCGGGACAGGGGCGGACATGAGCAGTTCTTC	CASSPRDRGGHEQFF
TRBV3-1	-	TRBJ2-1	-	TGTGCCAGTAGGTCGGGGGGCCTTACAAATGAGCAGTTCTTC	CASRSGGLTNEQFF
TRBV20-1	few	TRBJ1-2	-	TGCAGTGCTAGGGAGCTGCGTGGCTACACCTTC	CSARELRGYTF
TRBV3-1	few	TRBJ2-1	-	TGTGCCAGCAGCTCGGTGGGGGGGGCGGTAGGGCAGTTCTTC	CASSSVGGAVGQFF
TRBV5-5	-	TRBJ2-3	-	TGTGCCAGCAGCTTGGGGACAACTACGACAGATACGCAGTATTTT	CASSLGTTTTDTQYF